The clone carrying this T cell receptor beta chain occurred a few times. The antigen remains undetermined. TCRdb itself ran the RT-PCR reads through MiXCR, one entry per CDR3 protein. The sample lists some 550,000 distinct CDR3 sequences; approximately 22% were seen once. The sample is drawn from a study of response to subunit inactivated influenza vaccine. General study findings and limits: Each seasonal flu vaccination may recruit only limited new T cells, authors suggested.

Trimming shortened V by 4 bases and J by 7 bases, and 14 bases separated the two germline ends. CDR1 is DFQATT and CDR2 is SNEGSKA in the germline V gene (reference sequence). CDR3 length: 12 residues. The same data also contributed to another study, on T cells expressing NK-cell markers. That paper adds: In generating TCR beta cDNA, 5'RACE template switching with UMIs was used. Seven donors tested HCMV-seropositive and one tested seronegative among the eight sequenced. In more than 5 donors, dominant CD3+CD56+NKG2C+ clonotypes ranked among the top 10 CD8+ clonotypes.

This clonotype originated in a man aged 45-65 years who received an inactivated influenza vaccine. The gene calls are TRBV20-1 and TRBJ2-7, with a possible D match to TRBD2 (5 bases). This specimen was CD4+ T cells sorted from PBMCs, taken 11 to 12 days after vaccination. The CDR3 loop is CSATPGVGEQYF. CDR3 bases: TGCAGTGCTACCCCCGGGGTGGGGGAGCAGTACTTC.